This T cell receptor beta chain was retrieved from a study of Tregs in tolerant kidney transplant recipients. Whole-study results and caveats: This study did not directly address biological reproducibility. Activated donor B cell expansion appeared to reveal the most relevant donor-specific TCRbeta repertoire. Few patients were studied, so findings need validation in larger groups.

V lost 1 base and J 6 bases, leaving 20 bases between the germline ends. The CDR3 sequence is 16 residues long. Germline CDR1 SGHNT, CDR2 YYREEE (reference sequence). Unstimulated Tregs (CD4+CD25+CD127-) and CD4+CD25- non-Tregs were sorted from PBMCs. Here immunoSEQ multiplex PCR was the method, and the copy in TCRdb shows in-frame clones only, minus some. The data show about 120,000 clones, about 90% seen once. This clone was seen only once. Its antigen is unidentified. The sequenced material came from CD4+ T cells from blood. The chain combines TRBV5-4 with TRBJ2-7; TRBD1 is a possible D gene (6 bases). This receptor was taken from a human donor in good health. The CDR3 spells CASSLSITGSMSEQYF. In nucleotides, the CDR3 is TGTGCCAGCAGCTTGAGTATTACAGGGTCCATGAGCGAGCAGTACTTC.